This record looks at one T cell receptor beta chain sequence and its context. Profiling relied on immunoSEQ multiplex PCR, and the TCRdb table lists in-frame clones only, not all of them. The table includes roughly 59,000 clones, approximately 79% detected once. This entry is derived from a study of blood T cell repertoires in COVID-19. Germline V lookup: CDR1 MNHEY, CDR2 SMNVEV (reference sequence). The CDR3 runs to 16 residues. V lost 5 bases, J lost 1 base, and 16 bases lay in between. The TCR was taken from a human donor in a cohort sampled during active COVID-19. The V and J genes are TRBV27 and TRBJ2-3, with unresolved D. Sequencing used peripheral blood. CDR3 sequence reads: CASSPDLDPRTDTQYF. The CDR3 DNA sequence: TGTGCCAGCAGTCCTGATCTAGACCCCCGCACAGATACGCAGTATTTT.